This T cell receptor (beta chain) was identified in a study of OX40 agonist ivuxolimab in advanced cancers. Study-level background: The mean age was about 57 years, ranging from about 23 to 79, with around four fifths of participants male.

The data were produced by immunoSEQ multiplex PCR, yet TCRdb's version contains in-frame clones alone and is incomplete. The table shows approximately 20,000 clones, with about 88% occurring only once. This clone was observed a handful of times. Antigen: not known. Study conclusions and caveats: In CD8+ T cells, expanded clones were on average more numerous than in CD4+. Antigens targeted by the expanded peripheral T cells were not determined.

This CDR3 spans 14 amino acids. Germline assignment: CDR1 SGHDT and CDR2 YYEEEE. The junction had 3 bases not matched to a gene; V was cut back by 3 bases and J by 6 bases. The source of this sequence is an adult with an advanced solid tumor such as melanoma, head and neck, liver or kidney cancer. Material: CD4+ or CD8+ T cells sorted from blood, obtained in a trial of the OX40 agonist ivuxolimab. The chain couples TRBV5-6 to TRBJ1-5; 10 nucleotides align to TRBD1. As DNA, the CDR3 is TGTGCCAGCAGCTCCGGGACAGGGGCTCAGCCCCAGCATTTT. This codes for CASSSGTGAQPQHF.